One and the same sample provided the 10 T cell receptor beta chains below, sequenced in a study of blood T cells in healthy people across ages. Primed by a sample-barcoded 5' primer and a J-beta primer mix, a second PCR proceeded for about 6 to 11 cycles. A single record per CDR3 protein comes from TCRdb applying MiXCR to the 5' RACE reads. The table has around 1,000,000 distinct CDR3 sequences, roughly a quarter seen once. In addition, the sample was reused for a study of T cells of mothers and their children.

Sequenced material: blood. All receptors derive from a girl aged 2-9 years in good health.

The table lists this clonotype with many counts. The rearrangement uses TRBV6-5 and TRBJ1-1; D perhaps matches TRBD1 (6 bases). CDR1 MNHEY and CDR2 SVGAGI come from the germline V gene. Trimming removed 4 bases from V and 3 bases from J, with 12 bases in between. This CDR3 region has 14 residues. In nucleotides, the CDR3 is TGTGCCAGCAGTTTGTCAGGGGCCCACACTGAAGCTTTCTTT. Protein: CASSLSGAHTEAFF.

The J gene is TRBJ1-2, the V gene TRBV29-1, with TRBD1 matching 11 bases. This CDR3 contains 13 residues. Trimming took 5 bases from V and 7 from J; bases not matched to a gene: 6. Germline V CDR1 and CDR2: SQVTM, ANQGSEA. The CDR3 spells CSVYEDRGLGYTF. In DNA, the CDR3 is TGCAGCGTTTACGAGGACAGGGGGCTTGGCTACACCTTC.

This clonotype was picked up a small number of times. The V gene is TRBV29-1, the J gene TRBJ2-4; tentatively, D is TRBD1 (6 bases). Germline V gene sequence: CDR1 SQVTM, CDR2 ANQGSEA. The ends were cut back, 7 bases at V and 8 bases at J, with 12 bases in the middle. This CDR3 is 11 amino acids long. The chain's CDR3 is CSAGAGDIQYF. CDR3 bases: TGCAGCGCAGGGGCCGGGGACATTCAGTACTTC.

This clonotype was found a few times. The chain couples TRBV27 to TRBJ1-1, with a possible D match to TRBD1 (6 bases). CDR1 MNHEY and CDR2 SMNVEV come from the germline V gene (reference sequence). The CDR3 covers 12 residues. Trimming left V 5 bases short and J 11 bases short, with 15 bases between. As DNA, the CDR3 is TGTGCCAGCAGTAACAACAGGGCGAGGGCTTTCTTT. Protein: CASSNNRARAFF.

Regarding this clonotype: It is unclear where the CDR3 begins or ends on the DNA, so no DNA is shown, and the CDR3 is as TCRdb lists it. V gene TRBV27 combines with J gene TRBJ2-1; whether TRBD1, the table's D call, matches the DNA was not checked. The CDR3 is 15 residues long, ends included. The germline gives CDR1 MNHEY, CDR2 SMNVEV (reference sequence). The CDR3 loop is CASSSSGAGYNEQFF.

V gene TRBV7-9 combines with J gene TRBJ1-1; possible D gene TRBD1, 5 bases. CDR1 is SEHNR and CDR2 is FQNEAQ in the germline V gene (reference sequence). CDR3 length equals 14 residues. Trimming pared 10 bases from V and 0 bases from J, leaving 15 bases between. This CDR3 is CAIQTAAMNTEAFF. CDR3 coding DNA: TGTGCCATCCAGACAGCCGCAATGAACACTGAAGCTTTCTTT.

The chain is built from TRBV20-1 and TRBJ2-1; no clear D gene. CDR3 size: 14 residues. Germline values: CDR1 DFQATT, CDR2 SNEGSKA (reference sequence). Trimming removed 5 bases from V and 0 bases from J, with 11 bases in between. In DNA, the CDR3 is TGCAGTGCTGGCATGGGAAGCTCCTACAATGAGCAGTTCTTC. Residues: CSAGMGSSYNEQFF.

In its sample, this clonotype was seen a few times. The V call is TRBV15, the J call TRBJ1-1, with D tentatively TRBD1 (5 bases). The V and J ends lost 0 bases and 1 base respectively, with 9 bases between them. This CDR3 region has 15 residues. Germline assignment: CDR1 LNHNV and CDR2 YYDKDF (reference sequence). The DNA for the CDR3 is TGTGCCACCAGCAGAGATATGACAGCGAACACTGAAGCTTTCTTT. Residues: CATSRDMTANTEAFF.

This CDR3 reads CASTLTRPDINEQFF. The CDR3 DNA reads TGTGCCAGCACTCTGACGAGGCCGGATATTAATGAGCAGTTCTTC. J is TRBJ2-1 and V is TRBV7-2; D ambiguous. CDR1 and CDR2 from the germline V gene are SGHTA and FQGNSA. CDR3 size: 15 residues. Trimming stripped 7 bases from V and 7 bases from J, with 20 bases between.

This chain connects TRBV2 to TRBJ2-3, with D maybe TRBD2 (6 bases). Trimming cost V 2 bases and J 0 bases, with 12 bases left between them. The CDR3 covers 16 residues. CDR1 is SNHLY and CDR2 is FYNNEI in the germline V gene. The CDR3 DNA reads as TGTGCCAGCAGTGAAAAGGCGGGGATAAGCACAGATACGCAGTATTTT. It translates to CASSEKAGISTDTQYF.